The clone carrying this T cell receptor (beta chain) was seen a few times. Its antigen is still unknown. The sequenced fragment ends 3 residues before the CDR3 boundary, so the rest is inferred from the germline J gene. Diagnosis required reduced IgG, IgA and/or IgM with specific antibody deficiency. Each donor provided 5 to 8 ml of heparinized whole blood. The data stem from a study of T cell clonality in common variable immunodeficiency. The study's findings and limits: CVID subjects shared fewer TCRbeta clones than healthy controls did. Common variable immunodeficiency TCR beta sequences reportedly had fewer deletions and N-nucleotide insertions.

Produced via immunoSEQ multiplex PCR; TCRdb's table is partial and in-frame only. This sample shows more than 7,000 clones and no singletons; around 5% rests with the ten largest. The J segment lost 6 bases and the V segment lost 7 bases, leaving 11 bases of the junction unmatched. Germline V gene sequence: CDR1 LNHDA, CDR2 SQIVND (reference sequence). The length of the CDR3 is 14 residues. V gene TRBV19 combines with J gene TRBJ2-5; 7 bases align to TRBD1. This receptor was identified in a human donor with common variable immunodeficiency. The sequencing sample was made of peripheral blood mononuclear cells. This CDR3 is CASTPTGHPKTQYF. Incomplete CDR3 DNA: TGTGCCAGTACCCCGACAGGGCACCCGAAGACC.